The rows below give T cell receptor beta chains drawn from one sample of a study of response to subunit inactivated influenza vaccine. TCRdb called the RT-PCR reads again in MiXCR, with one record for every CDR3 protein. This sample has some 850,000 distinct CDR3 sequences, with around a sixth found just once. Specimen: PBMCs from blood, collected approximately 5 days after vaccination. Every receptor here comes from a man aged 50-59 years who received an inactivated influenza vaccine. CDR3s include the opening cysteine and the closing phenylalanine or tryptophan. Each record gives: D gene, V gene, J gene, clone size, CDR3 protein, CDR3 DNA. D genes are given only for firm matches. Clone size appears in some rows only: once, few, many, or a class for an expanded clone.

.	TRBV6-2/TRBV6-3	TRBJ2-7	few	CASHREIYEQYF	TGTGCCAGCCACCGGGAGATCTACGAGCAGTACTTC
.	TRBV7-2	TRBJ2-3	.	CASSFRSNTDTQYF	TGTGCCAGCAGCTTCAGGTCGAACACAGATACGCAGTATTTT
TRBD1	TRBV20-1	TRBJ1-5	.	CSAKTDRGHQPQHF	TGCAGTGCTAAAACCGACAGGGGCCATCAGCCCCAGCATTTT
.	TRBV20-1	TRBJ1-4	.	CSASWTSTNEKLFF	TGCAGTGCTAGCTGGACCTCAACTAATGAAAAACTGTTTTTT
.	TRBV30	TRBJ2-7	.	CAWSPTGGYGHEQYF	TGTGCCTGGAGCCCCACCGGCGGTTATGGACACGAGCAGTACTTC
TRBD1	TRBV7-9	TRBJ2-1	.	CASSLTGTGVDEQFF	TGTGCCAGCAGCTTGACCGGGACAGGGGTGGATGAGCAGTTCTTC
.	TRBV12-3/TRBV12-4	TRBJ2-2	many	CASSLTWTGELFF	TGTGCCAGCAGTTTGACCTGGACCGGGGAGCTGTTTTTT
TRBD1	TRBV24-1	TRBJ1-1	few	CATSERGQAGAFF	TGTGCCACCAGTGAACGTGGACAGGCCGGAGCTTTCTTT
.	TRBV15	TRBJ2-1	many	CATSRVLGNSYNEQFF	TGTGCCACCAGCAGAGTCCTGGGGAACTCCTACAATGAGCAGTTCTTC
.	TRBV7-2	TRBJ2-5	.	CASSTHGDQTQYF	TGTGCCAGCAGCACCCACGGCGATCAGACCCAGTACTTC
.	TRBV3-1	TRBJ1-1	few	CASSQDLWRAGTEAFF	TGTGCCAGCAGCCAAGATCTTTGGCGAGCGGGCACTGAAGCTTTCTTT
.	TRBV7-2	TRBJ2-7	.	CASSILRGWAYEQYF	TGTGCCAGCAGCATCCTTCGGGGTTGGGCCTACGAGCAGTACTTC
.	TRBV12-3/TRBV12-4	TRBJ2-5	few	CASSFNRGETQYF	TGTGCCAGCAGTTTTAATAGGGGAGAGACCCAGTACTTC
TRBD2	TRBV10-3	TRBJ2-7	few	CAISGTGGPYEQYF	TGTGCCATCAGTGGGACGGGAGGGCCCTACGAGCAGTACTTC
TRBD1	TRBV7-8	TRBJ1-4	few	CASSDRDRGGGEKLFF	TGTGCCAGCAGCGACCGGGACAGGGGAGGAGGAGAAAAACTGTTTTTT
.	TRBV6-1	TRBJ2-1	.	CASSLGHGILNEQFF	TGTGCCAGCAGTCTTGGACACGGAATCTTGAATGAGCAGTTCTTC
.	TRBV9	TRBJ2-7	few	CASSDGGGNEQYF	TGTGCCAGCAGCGATGGTGGAGGGAACGAGCAGTACTTC
.	TRBV5-6	TRBJ1-1	many	CASSLGQMNTEAFF	TGTGCCAGCAGCTTAGGACAGATGAACACTGAAGCTTTCTTT
TRBD1	TRBV11-2	TRBJ1-1	few	CASSAHDRGGTEAFF	TGTGCCAGCAGCGCCCACGACAGGGGAGGTACTGAAGCTTTCTTT
.	TRBV28	TRBJ1-5	.	CASSFGTSHQPQHF	TGTGCCAGCAGTTTCGGGACATCGCATCAGCCCCAGCATTTT
.	TRBV18	TRBJ1-5	.	CASSPPGDQPQHF	TGTGCCAGCTCACCACCAGGGGATCAGCCCCAGCATTTT
.	TRBV20-1	TRBJ2-5	few	CSAWPGTSYQETQYF	TGCAGTGCTTGGCCCGGGACGTCTTACCAAGAGACCCAGTACTTC
.	TRBV20-1	TRBJ2-1	.	CSAPSASRGTYNEQFF	TGCAGTGCGCCGAGTGCTAGTAGAGGGACATACAATGAGCAGTTCTTC
TRBD2	TRBV5-1	TRBJ2-7	.	CASSLAGLVEQYF	TGCGCCAGCAGCTTGGCTGGACTAGTCGAGCAGTACTTC
TRBD2	TRBV14	TRBJ2-5	.	CASSHHPGLANQETQYF	TGTGCCAGCAGCCACCACCCGGGACTAGCGAACCAAGAGACCCAGTACTTC
.	TRBV7-8	TRBJ2-1	.	CASSGMGLFNEQFF	TGTGCCAGCAGCGGTATGGGACTGTTCAATGAGCAGTTCTTC
.	TRBV5-1	TRBJ2-2	.	CASSLDPDTGELFF	TGCGCCAGCAGCTTGGACCCAGACACCGGGGAGCTGTTTTTT
.	TRBV29-1	TRBJ1-4	few	CSVGAGTTNEKLFF	TGCAGCGTTGGCGCAGGAACAACTAATGAAAAACTGTTTTTT